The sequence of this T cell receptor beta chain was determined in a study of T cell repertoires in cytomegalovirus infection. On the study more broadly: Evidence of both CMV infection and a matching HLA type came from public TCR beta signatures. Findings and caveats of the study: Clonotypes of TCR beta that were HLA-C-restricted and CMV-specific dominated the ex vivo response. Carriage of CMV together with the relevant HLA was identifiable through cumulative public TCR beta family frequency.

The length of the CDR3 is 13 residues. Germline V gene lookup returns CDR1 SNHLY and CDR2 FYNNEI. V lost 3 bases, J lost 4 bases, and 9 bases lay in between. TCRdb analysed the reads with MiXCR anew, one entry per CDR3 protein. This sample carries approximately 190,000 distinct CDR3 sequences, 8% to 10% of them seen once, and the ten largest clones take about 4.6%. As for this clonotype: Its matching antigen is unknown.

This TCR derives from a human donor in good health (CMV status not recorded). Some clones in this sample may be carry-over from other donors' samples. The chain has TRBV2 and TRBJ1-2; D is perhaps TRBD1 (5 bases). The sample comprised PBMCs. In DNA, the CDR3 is TGTGCCAGCAGTGAGCAGGGCGCCTATGGCTACACCTTC. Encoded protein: CASSEQGAYGYTF.